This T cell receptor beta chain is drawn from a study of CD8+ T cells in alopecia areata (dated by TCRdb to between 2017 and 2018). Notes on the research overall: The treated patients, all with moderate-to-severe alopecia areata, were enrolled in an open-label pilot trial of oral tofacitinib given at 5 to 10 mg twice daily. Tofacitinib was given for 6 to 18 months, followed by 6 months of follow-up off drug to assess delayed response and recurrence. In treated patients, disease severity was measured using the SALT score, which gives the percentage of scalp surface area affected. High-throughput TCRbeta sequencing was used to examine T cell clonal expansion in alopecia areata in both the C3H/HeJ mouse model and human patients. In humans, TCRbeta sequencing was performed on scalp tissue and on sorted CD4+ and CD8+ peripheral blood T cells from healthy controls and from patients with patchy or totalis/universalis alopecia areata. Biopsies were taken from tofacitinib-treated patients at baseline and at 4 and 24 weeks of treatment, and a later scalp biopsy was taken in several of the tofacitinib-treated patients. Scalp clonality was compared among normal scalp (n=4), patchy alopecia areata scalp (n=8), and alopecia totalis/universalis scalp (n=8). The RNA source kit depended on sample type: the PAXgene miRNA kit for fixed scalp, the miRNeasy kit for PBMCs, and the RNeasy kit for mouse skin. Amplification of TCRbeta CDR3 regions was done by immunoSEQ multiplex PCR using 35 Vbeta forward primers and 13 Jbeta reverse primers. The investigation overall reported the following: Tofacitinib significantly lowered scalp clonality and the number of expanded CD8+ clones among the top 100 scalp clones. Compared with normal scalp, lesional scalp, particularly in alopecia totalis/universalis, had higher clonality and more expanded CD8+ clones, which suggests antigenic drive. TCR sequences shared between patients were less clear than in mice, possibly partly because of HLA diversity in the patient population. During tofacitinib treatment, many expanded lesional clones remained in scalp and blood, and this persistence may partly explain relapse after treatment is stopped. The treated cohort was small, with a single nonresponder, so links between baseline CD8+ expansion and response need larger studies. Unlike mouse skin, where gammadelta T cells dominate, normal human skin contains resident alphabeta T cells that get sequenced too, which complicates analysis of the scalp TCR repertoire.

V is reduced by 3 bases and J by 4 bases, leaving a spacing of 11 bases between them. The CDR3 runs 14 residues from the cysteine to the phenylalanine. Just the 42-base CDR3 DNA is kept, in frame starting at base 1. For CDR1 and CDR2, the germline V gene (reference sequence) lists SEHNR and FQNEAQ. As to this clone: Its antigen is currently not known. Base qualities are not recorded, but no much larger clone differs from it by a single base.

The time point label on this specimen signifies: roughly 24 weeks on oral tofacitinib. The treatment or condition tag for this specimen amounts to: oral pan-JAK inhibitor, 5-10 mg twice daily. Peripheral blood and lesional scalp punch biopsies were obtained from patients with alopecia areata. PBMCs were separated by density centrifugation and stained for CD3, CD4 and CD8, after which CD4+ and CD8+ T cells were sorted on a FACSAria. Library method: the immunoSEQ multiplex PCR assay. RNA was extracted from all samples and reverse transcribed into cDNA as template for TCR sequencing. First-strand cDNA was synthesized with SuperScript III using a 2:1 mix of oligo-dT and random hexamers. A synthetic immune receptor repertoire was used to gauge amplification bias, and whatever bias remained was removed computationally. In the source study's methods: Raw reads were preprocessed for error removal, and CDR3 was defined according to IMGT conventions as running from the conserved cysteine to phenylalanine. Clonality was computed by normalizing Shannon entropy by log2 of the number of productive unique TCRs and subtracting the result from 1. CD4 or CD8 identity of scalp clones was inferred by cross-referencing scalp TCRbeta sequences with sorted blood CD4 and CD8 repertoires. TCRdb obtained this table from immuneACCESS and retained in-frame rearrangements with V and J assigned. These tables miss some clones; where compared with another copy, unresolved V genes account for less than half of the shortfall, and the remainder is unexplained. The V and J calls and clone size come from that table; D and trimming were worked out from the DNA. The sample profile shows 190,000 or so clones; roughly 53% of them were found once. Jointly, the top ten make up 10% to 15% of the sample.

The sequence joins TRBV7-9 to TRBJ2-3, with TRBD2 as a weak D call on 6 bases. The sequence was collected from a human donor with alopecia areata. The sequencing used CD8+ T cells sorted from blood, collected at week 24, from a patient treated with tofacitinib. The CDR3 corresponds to CASSLEGGPDTQYF. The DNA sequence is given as TGTGCCAGCAGCTTGGAGGGTGGCCCAGATACGCAGTATTTT.